This T cell receptor (beta chain) was recovered during a study of blood T cells in healthy people across ages. About this clonotype: As yet, its antigen is unknown.

It was with a sample-barcoded 5' primer and a J-beta primer mix that a second PCR of roughly 7 to 12 cycles was run. MiXCR was run by TCRdb on the 5' RACE reads, yielding one entry per CDR3 protein. The data contain fewer than 650,000 distinct CDR3 sequences, about 27% of them singletons. The V segment lost 1 base and the J segment 9 bases; nucleotides outside the gene matches: 9. In germline, CDR1 is SQVTM, CDR2 ANQGSEA. The CDR3 loop spans 16 amino acids. Overall study findings and caveats: Long-lived donors carried more naive CD4+ cells and greater diversity than aged donors.

The data also belong to a second study, concerning T cells of mothers and their children. From that paper: Study donors consisted of a few healthy Caucasian mothers and their six children. The authors identified no persistent microchimeric T cell clones.

The sequence came from a boy between 2 and 10 years old in good health. The sample consisted of blood. The chain employs TRBV29-1 and TRBJ2-1; TRBD2 agrees at 13 bases. CDR3 in amino acids: CSVEGTLAGGPREQFF. CDR3 DNA sequence: TGCAGCGTTGAAGGGACACTAGCGGGAGGGCCTCGTGAGCAGTTCTTC.